This T cell receptor beta chain was profiled in a study of cytomegalovirus exposure and HLA in healthy donors. PCR primers comprised 60 Vbeta and 13 Jbeta primers. Some clones are missing from TCRdb's copy, which holds only in-frame ones; the method was immunoSEQ multiplex PCR. Among over 150,000 clones listed, roughly 76% were seen once. The CDR3 totals 19 residues. The V segment lost 3 bases and the J segment 4 bases; nucleotides outside the gene matches: 12. Germline lookup yields CDR1 SGHRS and CDR2 YFSETQ. The specimen sequenced was PBMCs. This clonotype was sampled from a male donor in good health and CMV-seronegative. The V call is TRBV5-1, the J call TRBJ2-6; TRBD1 matches 11 bases. The chain's CDR3 is CASSWGQGGRPAGANVLTF. In DNA form, the CDR3 reads TGCGCCAGCAGCTGGGGACAGGGGGGCCGCCCGGCCGGGGCCAACGTCCTGACTTTC.